Each of the 30 T cell receptor beta chains below was sequenced from the same sample in a study of molecular identifiers for immune sequencing clone quantification. MiXCR was run by TCRdb on the PCR reads, yielding one entry per CDR3 protein. This table holds about 330,000 distinct CDR3 sequences, 24% found once. The sequencing sample was made of naive CD8+ T cells from blood, with Jurkat cell RNA spiked in. This sample's subset: FACS-sorted CD8+CD4-CCR7+CD45RA+ naive T cells. All receptors derive from a human donor in good health. Some libraries in this study had Jurkat cell RNA spiked in.

At least ten counts were recorded for this clonotype. J is TRBJ2-2 and V is TRBV29-1; D unresolved. The germline CDR1 and CDR2 sequences are SQVTM and ANQGSEA. V dropped 4 bases and J dropped 4 bases, with 10 bases sitting between them. The CDR3 runs 13 residues. The CDR3 loop reads CSVGAGSTGELFF. In DNA, the CDR3 is TGCAGCGTTGGGGCAGGTTCCACCGGGGAGCTGTTTTTT.

Turning to this clonotype: Relative to the germline gene, one junction end is altered; a read error may explain this. The CDR3 here is CASSLGRGEISYEQCF. The CDR3 region has the DNA TGTGCCAGCAGCTTAGGAAGGGGGGAGATTTCCTACGAGCAGTGCTTC. The J gene is TRBJ2-7, the V gene TRBV11-2; D may be TRBD1 or TRBD2 (6 bases each). Germline CDR1 is SGHAT and CDR2 is FQNNGV. The CDR3 length is 16 residues.

This clonotype was seen ten or more times. The rearrangement uses TRBV7-8 and TRBJ2-3, with 10 bases aligning to TRBD1. The CDR3 runs 19 residues. Germline V gives CDR1 SGHVS, CDR2 FQNEAQ. The V and J ends lost 1 base and 1 base, in that order; junction bases with no gene match: 11. CDR3: CASSLGVMGQGFGTDTQYF. CDR3 nucleotide sequence: TGTGCCAGCAGCTTAGGGGTTATGGGACAGGGGTTCGGCACAGATACGCAGTATTTT.

A word on this clonotype: A much larger clone differs by one base, so this may be a read error. This chain links TRBV29-1 with TRBJ1-1; no definite D call. The CDR3 contains 10 residues. V shed 7 bases and J shed 3 bases, with 6 bases lying between them. Germline CDR1 and CDR2: SQVTM and ANQGSEA. In DNA form, the CDR3 reads TGCAGCGCCGCCCACACTGAAGCTTTCTTT. Its protein is CSAAHTEAFF.

This clonotype turned up a few times. The rearrangement uses TRBV6-2 or TRBV6-3 and TRBJ2-2, with D unresolved. V was clipped by 7 bases and J by 4 bases, with 10 bases between them. CDR3 size: 13 residues. Germline CDR1 is MNHEY and CDR2 is SVGEGT. In DNA, the CDR3 is TGTGCCAGCACTCTAAGTCCCACCGGGGAGCTGTTTTTT. Its translation is CASTLSPTGELFF.

As regards this clonotype: A read error is possible here, since a much larger clone lies one base away. The rearrangement uses TRBV28 and TRBJ2-7; D tentatively reads TRBD1 or TRBD2 (5 bases each). Germline values: CDR1 MDHEN, CDR2 SYDVKM. Between the trimmed V and J ends, which lost 6 bases and 9 bases, there was a span of 21 bases. CDR3 length: 14 amino acids. The CDR3, as DNA: TGTGCCAGCAGGCCAAACCCCGGGACGGGCGTGCAGTACTTC. Its protein product is CASRPNPGTGVQYF.

This clonotype was recorded at least ten times. CDR3 coding DNA: TGTGCCAGCAGCGCGCGCGCCGGGACTAGCGGCACAGATACGCAGTATTTT. It encodes CASSARAGTSGTDTQYF. The chain joins TRBV9 to TRBJ2-3; TRBD2 matches at 10 bases. V gave up 3 bases and J gave up 1 base; unmatched junction bases: 8. The CDR3 contains 17 residues. CDR1 SGDLS and CDR2 YYNGEE come from the germline V gene.

The chain links TRBV7-3 to TRBJ2-7, with D possibly being TRBD2 (5 bases). Germline V gives CDR1 SGHTA, CDR2 FQGTGA. Trimming cost V 5 bases and J 5 bases, with 16 bases left between them. This CDR3 contains 14 residues. The CDR3 spells CASSPRFDGDEQYF. The DNA of the CDR3 is TGTGCCAGCAGCCCTCGTTTCGACGGGGACGAGCAGTACTTC.

This clonotype was picked up many times. V and J are TRBV4-3 and TRBJ2-1; D might be TRBD2 (6 bases). Trimming removed 0 bases at V and 10 bases at J, with 10 bases between. Looked up from germline, CDR1 is LGHNA and CDR2 is YSLEER. This CDR3 has 13 residues. The CDR3 DNA reads as TGCGCCAGCAGCCAAGAGACGGGGGACGAGCAGTTCTTC. Its protein is CASSQETGDEQFF.

The chain recombines TRBV7-6 with TRBJ2-2; 9 bases match TRBD2. With 5 bases clipped from V and 7 bases from J, the junction kept 17 bases outside the gene matches. In germline, CDR1 is SGHVS, CDR2 FNYEAQ. This CDR3 is built from 18 residues. CDR3 in DNA: TGTGCCAGCAGCCCTCGCCCGGGACTAGCTCTTCTCAGCGGGGAGCTGTTTTTT. Its translation: CASSPRPGLALLSGELFF. Looking up the rest from reference TRBV7-6 and TRBJ2-2 gives the full variable domain: GAGVSQSPRYKVTKRGQDVALRCDPISGHVSLYWYRQALGQGPEFLTYFNYEAQQDKSGLPNDRFSAERPEGSISTLTIQRTEQRDSAMYRCASSPRPGLALLSGELFFGEGSRLTVL.

The genes are TRBV27 and TRBJ2-5; D not resolved. Germline CDR1 reads MNHEY; CDR2 reads SMNVEV (reference sequence). Trimming took 6 bases from V and 3 from J, leaving 17 bases between them. CDR3 length: 15 amino acids. CDR3: CASRGMLDPKETQYF. Written as DNA, the CDR3 is TGTGCCAGCAGGGGGATGCTAGATCCCAAAGAGACCCAGTACTTC.

This clonotype was counted many times. The rearrangement joins TRBV12-3 or TRBV12-4 to TRBJ2-3, with D tentatively TRBD2 (6 bases). The CDR3 has 16 amino acids. V shed 3 bases and J shed 6 bases, with 19 bases lying between them. CDR3 in DNA: TGTGCCAGCAGTTTGTTGGGCAACGCTGGGAGGGATACGCAGTATTTT. Its translation: CASSLLGNAGRDTQYF.

This clonotype has a count of ten or more. This rearrangement joins TRBV6-5 to TRBJ2-7; tentative D call: TRBD1 (5 bases). The CDR3 spans 13 residues. CDR1 is MNHEY, CDR2 SVGAGI, per germline. V was pared by 6 bases and J by 2 bases, with 11 bases between. CDR3 coding DNA: TGTGCCAGCAGGTGGGGCGCAACCTACGAGCAGTACTTC. It encodes CASRWGATYEQYF.

This clonotype was counted a single time. A read error is possible here, since a much larger clone lies one base away. The gene calls are TRBV9 and TRBJ2-3, with TRBD2 as a possible D gene (5 bases). Germline CDR1 and CDR2: SGDLS and YYNGEE. The CDR3 is 14 residues long. The V gene lost 5 bases and the J gene lost 2 bases, with 12 bases spanning the gap. CDR3 protein: CASRGRDDTDTQYF. CDR3 nucleotide sequence: TGTGCCAGCAGAGGGAGAGACGACACAGATACGCAGTATTTT.

The genes are TRBV6-2 or TRBV6-3 and TRBJ2-7, with D tentatively TRBD1 (5 bases). There are 15 residues in the CDR3. Germline V CDR1 and CDR2: MNHEY, SVGEGT. V was shortened by 5 bases and J by 0 bases, with 14 bases between the two germline ends. The CDR3 here is CASSLKGDSSYEQYF. In nucleotides, the CDR3 is TGTGCCAGCAGTCTGAAAGGGGATAGCTCCTACGAGCAGTACTTC.

This clonotype was seen more than once but under ten times. The genes are TRBV18 and TRBJ1-2; 8 nucleotides line up with TRBD1. The length of the CDR3 is 15 residues. The V gene's germline CDR1 is KGHSH and CDR2 LQKENI. V gave up 3 bases and J gave up 7 bases; unmatched junction bases: 10. CDR3 in DNA: TGTGCCAGCTCACCGTCGCCGGGACAGGTTTTTGGCTACACCTTC. This encodes CASSPSPGQVFGYTF.

This clonotype came up many times. The rearrangement joins TRBV4-1 to TRBJ1-1; D unclear. V lost 1 base and J lost 10, with 13 bases in between. This CDR3 comprises 13 residues. CDR1 and CDR2 (germline): MGHRA, YSYEKL. DNA for the CDR3: TGCGCCAGCAGCCAAGTTTCGCAGCTCGGAGCTTTCTTT. This gives the protein CASSQVSQLGAFF.

This clonotype was seen ten or more times. The V call is TRBV3-1, the J call TRBJ1-4; D gene uncertain. The length of the CDR3 is 17 residues. The germline CDR1 and CDR2 sequences are LGHDT and YNNKEL (reference sequence). The V gene lost 0 bases and the J gene lost 7 bases, with 18 bases spanning the gap. The CDR3 DNA sequence: TGTGCCAGCAGCCAAGAAGATAAGGCCCTCTTAGGTGAAAAACTGTTTTTT. Amino acids: CASSQEDKALLGEKLFF.

On this clonotype itself: Its ends do not fully match the called genes, so a read error is possible. This chain links TRBV18 with TRBJ1-4, with 8 nucleotides matching TRBD1. The CDR3 runs 16 residues. Germline lookup yields CDR1 KGHSH and CDR2 LQKENI. CDR3 sequence: CANSLQAGGEGEKLFF. The CDR3 DNA follows: TGTGCCAACTCACTTCAAGCAGGGGGCGAAGGTGAAAAACTGTTTTTT.

At least ten counts were recorded for this clonotype. The chain links TRBV5-1 to TRBJ2-7; no reliable D call. This CDR3 spans 9 amino acids. Germline V lookup: CDR1 SGHRS, CDR2 YFSETQ. The germline V and J ends were trimmed by 7 bases and 10 bases, with 9 bases remaining between them. This chain's CDR3 is CASHPDQYF. DNA of the CDR3: TGCGCCAGCCACCCGGACCAGTACTTC. Variable domain in full (rest from reference TRBV5-1 and TRBJ2-7): KAGVTQTPRYLIKTRGQQVTLSCSPISGHRSVSWYQQTPGQGLQFLFEYFSETQRNKGNFPGRFSGRQFSNSRSEMNVSTLELGDSALYLCASHPDQYFGPGTRLTVT.

This clonotype was recorded a few times. The gene calls are TRBV6-2 or TRBV6-3 and TRBJ2-2; D gene ambiguous. The CDR3 contains 18 residues. Per germline, CDR1 MNHEY and CDR2 SVGEGT. V was pared by 6 bases and J by 2 bases, with 22 bases between. CDR3 bases: TGTGCCAGCAGCTCCATTACTTTGACCTCTAAAAACACCGGGGAGCTGTTTTTT. Translation: CASSSITLTSKNTGELFF.

The J gene is TRBJ1-2, the V gene TRBV20-1; TRBD1 is a possible D gene (5 bases). The germline V gene encodes CDR1 DFQATT and CDR2 SNEGSKA (reference sequence). V lost 0 bases and J 0 bases, leaving 11 bases between the germline ends. This CDR3 is 15 amino acids long. Written as DNA, the CDR3 is TGCAGTGCTAGAGATGGTCCGGGGGCTAACTATGGCTACACCTTC. It is translated as CSARDGPGANYGYTF.

This clonotype was detected ten times or more. The V call is TRBV5-6, the J call TRBJ1-1; D possibly corresponds to TRBD1 (5 bases). Trimming cost V 4 bases and J 7 bases, with 17 bases left between them. The CDR3 extends over 14 amino acids. The germline CDR1 and CDR2 sequences are SGHDT and YYEEEE. The CDR3 sequence: CASSHVTGGVEAFF. CDR3 bases: TGTGCCAGCAGCCATGTTACAGGCGGCGTTGAAGCTTTCTTT.

This clonotype was seen many times. The V gene is TRBV4-1, the J gene TRBJ2-7, with 9 positions matching TRBD1. Germline loops: CDR1 MGHRA, CDR2 YSYEKL. V was pared by 3 bases and J by 3 bases, with 3 bases of the junction left unmatched. The CDR3 totals 14 residues. The CDR3 protein is CASSQPGQGYEQYF. CDR3 DNA: TGCGCCAGCAGCCAGCCGGGACAGGGCTACGAGCAGTACTTC.

The sample holds a few counts of this clonotype. J is TRBJ2-3 and V is TRBV6-2 or TRBV6-3; D is tentatively TRBD1 or TRBD2 (6 bases each). The V and J ends lost 6 bases and 6 bases respectively, with 19 bases between them. CDR1 is MNHEY, CDR2 SVGEGT, per germline. The CDR3 sequence is 15 residues long. CDR3 sequence: CASSYPAEGVDTQYF. The CDR3 bases are TGTGCCAGCAGCTACCCGGCGGAGGGGGTTGATACGCAGTATTTT.

The chain carries TRBV4-1 and TRBJ1-5; 8 bases agree with TRBD1. This CDR3 comprises 16 residues. V lost 4 bases, J lost 12 bases, and 17 bases stayed unmatched. Germline V lookup: CDR1 MGHRA, CDR2 YSYEKL. The CDR3 loop reads CASSRSTGGGYRRQHF. The CDR3 DNA follows: TGCGCCAGCAGCCGATCAACAGGGGGAGGATATCGGCGCCAGCATTTT.

This clonotype was found many times. This chain uses TRBV20-1 with TRBJ2-3; no clear D gene. The CDR3 extends over 10 amino acids. CDR1 DFQATT and CDR2 SNEGSKA come from the germline V gene (reference sequence). Deletions cut 4 bases from V and 4 bases from J, with 3 bases between. CDR3 in amino acids: CSANADTQYF. In DNA, the CDR3 is TGCAGTGCTAATGCAGATACGCAGTATTTT.

This clonotype has a count of ten or more. The gene calls are TRBV9 and TRBJ2-7; D possibly matches TRBD1 or TRBD2 (5 bases each). CDR3 length: 13 residues. In germline, CDR1 is SGDLS, CDR2 YYNGEE. Trimming took 3 bases from V and 4 from J, leaving 11 bases between them. In nucleotides, the CDR3 is TGTGCCAGCAGCGCGGGACCCGAGTACGAGCAGTACTTC. Translating it yields CASSAGPEYEQYF. Full variable domain (missing parts from reference TRBV9 and TRBJ2-7): DSGVTQTPKHLITATGQRVTLRCSPRSGDLSVYWYQQSLDQGLQFLIQYYNGEERAKGNILERFSAQQFPDLHSELNLSSLELGDSALYFCASSAGPEYEQYFGPGTRLTVT.

As concerns this clonotype: Given a much more abundant clone one base away, this may be a read error. This rearrangement joins TRBV7-9 to TRBJ1-1; D is unresolved. Looked up from germline, CDR1 is SEHNR and CDR2 is FQNEAQ (reference sequence). Trimming removed 0 bases at V and 3 bases at J, with 14 bases between. This CDR3 is 16 amino acids long. CDR3 protein: CASSLARSSRDTEAFF. The CDR3 DNA reads TGTGCCAGCAGCTTAGCGCGCAGCAGCCGGGACACTGAAGCTTTCTTT.

This clonotype was counted at least ten times. This rearrangement joins TRBV5-1 to TRBJ2-7; TRBD2 aligns across 10 bases. V lost 0 bases to trimming and J lost 4 bases; unmatched junction nucleotides: 7. The length of the CDR3 is 16 residues. CDR1 SGHRS and CDR2 YFSETQ come from the germline V gene. CDR3 region: CASSLGTSGDIYEQYF. In DNA, the CDR3 is TGCGCCAGCAGCTTGGGAACTAGCGGGGATATTTACGAGCAGTACTTC.